This T cell receptor (beta chain) was sequenced in a study of cytomegalovirus exposure and HLA in healthy donors. Study results and limitations: A likely sequencing artifact accounted for one observed cluster of highly shared sequence variants. DRB1 showed the most TCR associations and HLA-C the fewest in a later analysis, as rates varied by HLA locus.

J was trimmed by 11 bases and V by 4 bases; bases with no gene match: 13. CDR1 and CDR2 from the germline V gene are LGHNA and YSLEER. The CDR3 runs 14 residues. In the PCR, 60 Vbeta and 13 Jbeta primers were used. The table came from immunoSEQ multiplex PCR; TCRdb's copy has only in-frame clones and leaves some out. This sample has about 110,000 clones; more than 65% occur once, and the top ten carry 5% to 7.5%. Concerning this clone: The antigen is undetermined.

The chain carries TRBV4-3 and TRBJ2-5; 7 bases agree with TRBD2. The sample consisted of PBMCs. This clonotype originated in a young man in good health and CMV-seropositive. CDR3 protein: CASSPTGGSWEQYF. CDR3 sequence (DNA): TGCGCCAGCAGCCCCACCGGGGGGTCTTGGGAGCAGTACTTC.